This TCR beta chain was profiled in a study of glioma-infiltrating T cells after dendritic cell vaccination. Time point specified: after dendritic cell vaccination, including at tumor progression/relapse. The CDR3 is 14 residues long. The germline V gene encodes CDR1 KGHSH and CDR2 LQKENI. Trimming cost V 3 bases and J 4 bases; bases outside gene matches: 5. Assay used: immunoSEQ multiplex PCR; TCRdb lists only in-frame clones, some missing. The table shows tens of thousands of clones, with more than 80% occurring only once. The receptor was isolated from a human donor with glioblastoma. This material consisted of blood, taken after dendritic cell vaccination. The chain couples TRBV18 to TRBJ1-2; the match to TRBD1 covers 7 bases. DNA for the CDR3: TGTGCCAGCTCACCCCAGACAGGGATCTATGGCTACACCTTC. It translates to CASSPQTGIYGYTF. Based on the CDR3 plus reference TRBV18 and TRBJ1-2, the full variable domain is NAGVMQNPRHLVRRRGQEARLRCSPMKGHSHVYWYRQLPEEGLKFMVYLQKENIIDESGMPKERFSAEFPKEGPSILRIQQVVRGDSAAYFCASSPQTGIYGYTFGSGTRLTVV.